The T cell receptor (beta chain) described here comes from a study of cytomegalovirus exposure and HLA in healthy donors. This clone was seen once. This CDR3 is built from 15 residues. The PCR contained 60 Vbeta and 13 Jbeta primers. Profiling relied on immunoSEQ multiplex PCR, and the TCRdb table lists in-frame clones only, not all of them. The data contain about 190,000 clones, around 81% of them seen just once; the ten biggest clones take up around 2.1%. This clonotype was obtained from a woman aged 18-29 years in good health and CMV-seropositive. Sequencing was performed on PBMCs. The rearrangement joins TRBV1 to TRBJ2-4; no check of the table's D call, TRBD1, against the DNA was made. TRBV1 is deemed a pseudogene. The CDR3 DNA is TGCACCAGCAGCCCCACAGTCAGAGCCAAAAACATTCAGTACTTC. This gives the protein CTSSPTVRAKNIQYF.